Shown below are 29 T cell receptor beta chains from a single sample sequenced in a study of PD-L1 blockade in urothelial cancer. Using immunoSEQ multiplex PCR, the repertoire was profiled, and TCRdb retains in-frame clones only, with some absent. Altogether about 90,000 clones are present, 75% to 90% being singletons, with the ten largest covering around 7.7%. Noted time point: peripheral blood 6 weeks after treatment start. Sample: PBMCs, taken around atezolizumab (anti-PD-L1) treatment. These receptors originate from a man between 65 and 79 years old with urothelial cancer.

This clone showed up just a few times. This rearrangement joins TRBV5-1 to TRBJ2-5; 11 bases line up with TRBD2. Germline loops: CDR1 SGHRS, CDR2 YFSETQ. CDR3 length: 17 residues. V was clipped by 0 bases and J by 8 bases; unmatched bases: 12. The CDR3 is CASSLDTSGGFEGTQYF. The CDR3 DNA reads TGCGCCAGCAGCTTGGATACTAGCGGGGGCTTTGAGGGAACCCAGTACTTC.

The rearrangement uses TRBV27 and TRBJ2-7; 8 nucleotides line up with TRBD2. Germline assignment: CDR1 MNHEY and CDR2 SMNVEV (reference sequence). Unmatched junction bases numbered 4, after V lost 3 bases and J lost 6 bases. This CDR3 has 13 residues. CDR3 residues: CASSFSGGLEQYF. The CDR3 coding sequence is TGTGCCAGCAGTTTTTCGGGGGGGCTCGAGCAGTACTTC.

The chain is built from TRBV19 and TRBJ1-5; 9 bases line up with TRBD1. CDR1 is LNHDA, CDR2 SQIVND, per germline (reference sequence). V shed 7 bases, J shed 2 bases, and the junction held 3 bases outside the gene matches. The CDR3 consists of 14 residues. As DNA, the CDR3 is TGTGCCAGTAAAGGGGACAGGGGCAATCAGCCCCAGCATTTT. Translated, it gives CASKGDRGNQPQHF.

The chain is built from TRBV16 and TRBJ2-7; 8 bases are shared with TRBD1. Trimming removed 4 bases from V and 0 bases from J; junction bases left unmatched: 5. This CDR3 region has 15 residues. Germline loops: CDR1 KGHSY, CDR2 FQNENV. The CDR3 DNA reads TGTGCCAGCAGCCTGGGACAGGATAGCTCCTACGAGCAGTACTTC. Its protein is CASSLGQDSSYEQYF.

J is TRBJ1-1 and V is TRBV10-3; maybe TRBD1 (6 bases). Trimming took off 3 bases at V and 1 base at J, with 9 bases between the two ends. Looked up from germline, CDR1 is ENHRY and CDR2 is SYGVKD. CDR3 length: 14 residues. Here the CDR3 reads CAISETTGNTEAFF. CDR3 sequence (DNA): TGTGCCATCAGTGAAACGACAGGGAACACTGAAGCTTTCTTT.

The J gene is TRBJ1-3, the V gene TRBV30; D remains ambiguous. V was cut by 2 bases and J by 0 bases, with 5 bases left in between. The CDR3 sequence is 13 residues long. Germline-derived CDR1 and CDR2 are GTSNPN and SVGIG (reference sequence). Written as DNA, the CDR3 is TGTGCCTGGAGTATTATCTCTGGAAACACCATATATTTT. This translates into CAWSIISGNTIYF.

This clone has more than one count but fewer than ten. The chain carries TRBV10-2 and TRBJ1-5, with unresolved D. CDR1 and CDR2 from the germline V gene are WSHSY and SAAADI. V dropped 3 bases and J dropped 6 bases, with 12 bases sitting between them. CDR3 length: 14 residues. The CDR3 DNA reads TGCGCCAGCAGTGACGATCGACGAGGTCAGCCCCAGCATTTT. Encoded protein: CASSDDRRGQPQHF.

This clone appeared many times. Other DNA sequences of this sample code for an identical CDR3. This CDR3 reads CASSFGGTNEKLFF. Written as DNA, the CDR3 is TGTGCCAGCAGCTTCGGGGGTACGAATGAAAAACTGTTTTTT. V and J are TRBV7-9 and TRBJ1-4, with D possibly matching TRBD1 (5 bases). The CDR3 spans 14 residues. The ends were cut back, 3 bases at V and 5 bases at J, with 10 bases in the middle. CDR1 is SEHNR and CDR2 is FQNEAQ in the germline V gene (reference sequence).

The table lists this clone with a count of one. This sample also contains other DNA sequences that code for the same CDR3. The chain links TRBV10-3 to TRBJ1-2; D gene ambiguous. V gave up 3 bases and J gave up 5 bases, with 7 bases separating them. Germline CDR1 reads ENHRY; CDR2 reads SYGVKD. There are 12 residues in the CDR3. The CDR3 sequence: CAISETDYGYTF. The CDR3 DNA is TGTGCCATCAGTGAAACAGATTATGGCTACACCTTC.

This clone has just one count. CDR3 DNA: TGTGCCAGCAGCGTAGGGACTAGCGGGACCTTTAACAATGAGCAGTTCTTC. This codes for CASSVGTSGTFNNEQFF. The J gene is TRBJ2-1, the V gene TRBV9; 12 bases map to TRBD2. After removal of 0 bases from V and 5 bases from J, the junction contained 6 bases not matched to a gene. This CDR3 is built from 17 residues. The V gene's germline CDR1 is SGDLS and CDR2 YYNGEE.

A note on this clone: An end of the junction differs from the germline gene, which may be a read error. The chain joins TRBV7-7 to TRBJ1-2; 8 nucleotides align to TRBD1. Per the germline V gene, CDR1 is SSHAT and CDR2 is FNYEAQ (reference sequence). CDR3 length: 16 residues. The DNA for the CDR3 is TGTGCCAGCAGCTTTTCTTGGGACAGGTCATCCTATCGCTACACCTTC. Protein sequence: CASSFSWDRSSYRYTF.

The CDR3 loop reads CASSLDHSNTGELFF. In DNA, the CDR3 is TGTGCCAGCAGCTTGGACCACTCGAACACCGGGGAGCTGTTTTTT. The chain joins TRBV5-6 to TRBJ2-2; no reliable D call. V was trimmed by 0 bases and J by 0 bases, leaving 6 bases between them. Germline CDR1 reads SGHDT; CDR2 reads YYEEEE. The CDR3 covers 15 residues.

The CDR3 region is CASSEPRQGARRGEQYF. The DNA for the CDR3 is TGTGCCAGCAGTGAGCCGAGACAGGGTGCCCGTAGGGGCGAGCAGTACTTC. The chain is built from TRBV2 and TRBJ2-7; 7 nucleotides agree with TRBD1. Per germline, CDR1 SNHLY and CDR2 FYNNEI. Trimming took 3 bases from V and 6 from J; bases not matched to a gene: 17. This CDR3 comprises 17 residues.

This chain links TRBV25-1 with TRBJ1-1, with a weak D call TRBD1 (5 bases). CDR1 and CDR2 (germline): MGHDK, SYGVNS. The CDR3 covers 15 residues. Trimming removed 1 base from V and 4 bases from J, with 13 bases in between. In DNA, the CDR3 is TGTGCCAGCAGTGAATCTCGGGGGGAGGGCACTGAAGCTTTCTTT. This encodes CASSESRGEGTEAFF.

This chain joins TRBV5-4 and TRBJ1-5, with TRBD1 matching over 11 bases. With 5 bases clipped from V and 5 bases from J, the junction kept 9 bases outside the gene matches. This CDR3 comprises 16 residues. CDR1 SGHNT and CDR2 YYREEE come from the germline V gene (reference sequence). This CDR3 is CASRIEWTGGDQPQHF. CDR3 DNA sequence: TGTGCCAGCAGAATAGAATGGACAGGGGGCGATCAGCCCCAGCATTTT.

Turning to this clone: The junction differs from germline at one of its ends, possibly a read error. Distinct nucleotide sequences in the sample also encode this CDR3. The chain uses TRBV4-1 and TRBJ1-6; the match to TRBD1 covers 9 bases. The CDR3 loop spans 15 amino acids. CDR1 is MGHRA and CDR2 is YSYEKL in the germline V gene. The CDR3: CASSQRDRENSPLHF. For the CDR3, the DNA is TGCGCTAGCAGCCAAAGGGACAGGGAAAATTCACCCCTCCACTTT.

The CDR3 region is CASSSLMVRETQYF. The CDR3 coding sequence is TGTGCCAGCAGCTCCCTGATGGTCCGGGAGACCCAGTACTTC. This chain uses TRBV5-6 with TRBJ2-5; D not resolved. CDR1 and CDR2 (germline): SGHDT, YYEEEE. The length of the CDR3 is 14 residues. V lost 3 bases and J 5 bases, leaving 14 bases between the germline ends.

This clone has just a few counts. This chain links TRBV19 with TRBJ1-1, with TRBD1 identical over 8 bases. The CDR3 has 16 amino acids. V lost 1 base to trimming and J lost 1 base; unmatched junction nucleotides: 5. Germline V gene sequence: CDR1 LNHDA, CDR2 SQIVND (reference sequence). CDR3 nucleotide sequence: TGTGCCAGTAGTATAGTAGGGGACAGGCAGAACACTGAAGCTTTCTTT. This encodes CASSIVGDRQNTEAFF.

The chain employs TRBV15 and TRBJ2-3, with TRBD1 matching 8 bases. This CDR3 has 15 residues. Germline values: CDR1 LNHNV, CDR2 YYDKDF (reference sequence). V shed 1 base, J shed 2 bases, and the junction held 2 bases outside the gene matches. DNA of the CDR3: TGTGCCACCAGCAGAGGGGGACAGGCCACAGATACGCAGTATTTT. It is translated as CATSRGGQATDTQYF.

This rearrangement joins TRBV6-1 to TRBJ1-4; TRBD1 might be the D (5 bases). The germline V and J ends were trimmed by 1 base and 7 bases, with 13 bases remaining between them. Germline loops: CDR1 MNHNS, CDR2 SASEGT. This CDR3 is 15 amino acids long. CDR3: CASSEGRGSFEKLFF. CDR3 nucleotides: TGTGCCAGCAGTGAAGGGCGGGGGTCTTTTGAAAAACTGTTTTTT.

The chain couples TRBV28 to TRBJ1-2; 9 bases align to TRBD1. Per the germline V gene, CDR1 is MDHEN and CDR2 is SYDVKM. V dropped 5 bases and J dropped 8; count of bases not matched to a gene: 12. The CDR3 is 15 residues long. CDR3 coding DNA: TGTGCCAGCAGTACATCTTCACAGGGGGCTGGAGGCTACACCTTC. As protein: CASSTSSQGAGGYTF.

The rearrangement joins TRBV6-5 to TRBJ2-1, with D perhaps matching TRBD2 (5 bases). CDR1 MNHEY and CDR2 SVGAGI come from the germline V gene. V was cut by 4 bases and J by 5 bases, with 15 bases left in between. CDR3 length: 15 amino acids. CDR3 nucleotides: TGTGCCAGCAGTTTATTGTCTGGGAGTAACAATGAGCAGTTCTTC. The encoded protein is CASSLLSGSNNEQFF.

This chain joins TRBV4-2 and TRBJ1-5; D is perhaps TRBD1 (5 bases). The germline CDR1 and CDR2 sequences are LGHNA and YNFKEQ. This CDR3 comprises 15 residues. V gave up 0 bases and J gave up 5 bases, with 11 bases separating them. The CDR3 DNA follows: TGTGCCAGCAGCCAAGATCTTAGGGGCGATCAGCCCCAGCATTTT. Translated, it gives CASSQDLRGDQPQHF.

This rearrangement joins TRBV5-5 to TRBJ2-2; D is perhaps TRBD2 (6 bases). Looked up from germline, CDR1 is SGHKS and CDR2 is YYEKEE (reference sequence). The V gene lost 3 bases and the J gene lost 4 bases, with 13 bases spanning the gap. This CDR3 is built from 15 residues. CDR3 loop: CASSWYDGGTGELFF. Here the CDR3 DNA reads TGTGCCAGCAGCTGGTATGACGGGGGCACCGGGGAGCTGTTTTTT.

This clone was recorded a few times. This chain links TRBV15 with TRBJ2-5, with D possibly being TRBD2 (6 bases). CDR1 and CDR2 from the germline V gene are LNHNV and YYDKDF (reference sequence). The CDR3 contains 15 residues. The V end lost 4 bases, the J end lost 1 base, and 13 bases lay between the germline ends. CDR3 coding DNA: TGTGCCACCAGCAACCGGGCGGGGCCCCAAGAGACCCAGTACTTC. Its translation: CATSNRAGPQETQYF.

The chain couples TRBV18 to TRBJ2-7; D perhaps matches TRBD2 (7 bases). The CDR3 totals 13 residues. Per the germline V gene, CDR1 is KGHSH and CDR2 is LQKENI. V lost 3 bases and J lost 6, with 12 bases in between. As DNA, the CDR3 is TGTGCCAGCTCACCTTCGGGGGGCGCCGAGCAGTACTTC. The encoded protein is CASSPSGGAEQYF.

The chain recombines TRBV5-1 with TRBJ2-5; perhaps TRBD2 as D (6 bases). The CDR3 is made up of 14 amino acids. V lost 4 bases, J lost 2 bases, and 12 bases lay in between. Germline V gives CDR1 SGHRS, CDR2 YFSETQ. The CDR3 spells CASSGGRGQETQYF. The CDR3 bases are TGCGCCAGCAGCGGAGGCCGGGGGCAAGAGACCCAGTACTTC.

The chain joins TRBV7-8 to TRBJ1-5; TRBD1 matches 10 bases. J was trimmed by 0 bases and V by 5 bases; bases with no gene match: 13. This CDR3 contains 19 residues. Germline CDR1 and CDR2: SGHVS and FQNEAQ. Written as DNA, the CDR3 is TGTGCCAGCAGCCCACCGGGACAGGGGATTGGAGCTAGCAATCAGCCCCAGCATTTT. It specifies CASSPPGQGIGASNQPQHF.

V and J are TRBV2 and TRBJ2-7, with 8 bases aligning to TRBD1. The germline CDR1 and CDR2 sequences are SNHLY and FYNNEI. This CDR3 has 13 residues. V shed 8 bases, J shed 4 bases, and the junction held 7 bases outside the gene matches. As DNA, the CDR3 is TGTGCCAGCTCCCGACAGGGGCTATACGAGCAGTACTTC. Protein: CASSRQGLYEQYF.